The entry below gives a single TCR beta chain sequence along with its context. The repertoire was sequenced with immunoSEQ multiplex PCR; TCRdb's copy has only in-frame clones and lacks some. The sample has about 38,000 clones; about 90% are singletons. This sample was taken from a study of T cell changes during pregnancy in multiple sclerosis. Per germline, CDR1 SGHTS and CDR2 YDEGEE. Trimming cost V 0 bases and J 4 bases, with 7 bases left between them. The CDR3 has 13 amino acids. The sequenced sample was CD8+ T cells from peripheral blood mononuclear cells, obtained after pregnancy. The V and J genes are TRBV5-8 and TRBJ1-1; no clear D. The TCR was taken from a female donor with multiple sclerosis, enrolled in a pregnancy study. CDR3 loop: CASSLAGPTEAFF. Written as DNA, the CDR3 is TGTGCCAGCAGCTTGGCGGGTCCCACTGAAGCTTTCTTT.